Reported below is one T cell receptor (beta chain). Its antigen is unidentified. The method was immunoSEQ multiplex PCR; TCRdb's version includes in-frame clones alone and lacks a portion of them. Of about 140,000 clones in the sample, around nine tenths were seen once. CDR3 size: 16 residues. The germline V gene encodes CDR1 SGHRS and CDR2 YFSETQ. V lost 6 bases, J lost 3 bases, and 14 bases stayed unmatched. This record comes from a study of T cell responses to AZD1222 COVID-19 vaccine. Overall study results and limits: Donors, mostly white British, included more females; clonal diversity was possibly underestimated.

The sample consisted of peripheral blood, taken on day 0 of AZD1222 vaccination. The receptor comes from an adult in good health. The chain is built from TRBV5-1 and TRBJ1-2, with 7 bases aligning to TRBD1. The CDR3 DNA reads TGCGCCAGCACCCACGGTCAACACAGGGGAGACTATGGCTACACCTTC. Amino acid sequence: CASTHGQHRGDYGYTF.